The rows below give T cell receptor beta chains drawn from one sample of a study of OX40 agonist ivuxolimab in advanced cancers. Profiled with immunoSEQ multiplex PCR; TCRdb holds only in-frame clones, not every one. This table holds some 17,000 clones, about 82% found once. The material sequenced was CD4+ or CD8+ T cells sorted from blood, taken in a trial of the OX40 agonist ivuxolimab. The origin of the receptors is an adult with an advanced solid tumor such as melanoma, head and neck, liver or kidney cancer. The CDR3 runs from the conserved cysteine through the conserved F or W. D genes are given only for firm matches. Expanded clones get a size class; other rows say once, few or many, or leave the size out.

j_call	d_call	clone_size	cdr3_length	v_call	cdr3_aa	cdr3_nt
TRBJ2-3	-	-	15	TRBV9	CASSVGELSTDTQYF	TGTGCCAGCAGCGTAGGGGAACTTAGCACAGATACGCAGTATTTT
TRBJ2-2	TRBD2	-	19	TRBV7-6	CASSLVRLAEDTNTGELFF	TGTGCCAGCAGCTTAGTAAGACTAGCGGAGGACACGAACACCGGGGAGCTGTTTTTT
TRBJ2-5	TRBD2	-	16	TRBV10-3	CAISESNSGTGETQYF	TGTGCCATCAGTGAGTCAAATAGCGGGACTGGAGAGACCCAGTACTTC
TRBJ2-7	-	once	15	TRBV5-5	CASSAYRGGTYEQYF	TGTGCCAGCAGCGCTTACAGGGGGGGCACCTACGAGCAGTACTTC
TRBJ2-7	TRBD1	-	18	TRBV19	CASSRSGTGGPQSYEQYF	TGTGCCAGTTCCCGATCCGGGACAGGGGGTCCTCAGTCCTACGAGCAGTACTTC
TRBJ1-2	TRBD1	-	14	TRBV29-1	CSDKTGTALYGYTF	TGCAGCGATAAAACCGGGACAGCTTTATATGGCTACACCTTC
TRBJ1-5	-	medium-sized	15	TRBV15	CATSRAGTGTQPQHF	TGTGCCACCAGCAGAGCCGGTACCGGGACTCAGCCCCAGCATTTT
TRBJ1-5	-	-	15	TRBV2	CASSEAPDRKKPQHF	TGTGCCAGCAGTGAAGCGCCAGACCGGAAGAAGCCCCAGCATTTT
TRBJ1-3	-	-	15	TRBV2	CASSWTESSGNTIYF	TGTGCCAGCAGTTGGACGGAATCCTCTGGAAACACCATATATTTT
TRBJ1-1	-	-	13	TRBV5-5	CASSLAVGTEAFF	TGTGCCAGCAGCTTGGCGGTTGGCACTGAAGCTTTCTTT
TRBJ2-1	-	-	18	TRBV19	CASSNNPSLVFNYNEQFF	TGTGCCAGTAGTAACAACCCCTCACTAGTTTTTAACTACAATGAGCAGTTCTTC
TRBJ2-7	-	-	15	TRBV4-1	CASSQDLGQTYEQYF	TGCGCCAGCAGCCAAGATCTTGGACAGACCTACGAGCAGTACTTC
TRBJ2-5	-	-	14	TRBV11-1	CASSLSRSQETQYF	TGTGCCAGCAGCTTATCCAGGTCCCAAGAGACCCAGTACTTC
TRBJ2-5	-	once	13	TRBV7-3	CASSSGLQETQYF	TGTGCCAGCAGCTCTGGACTCCAAGAGACCCAGTACTTC
TRBJ2-7	-	-	15	TRBV4-1	CASSQGAGVRSEQYF	TGCGCCAGCAGCCAAGGTGCAGGGGTCCGTAGCGAGCAGTACTTC
TRBJ1-1	-	-	16	TRBV6-1	CASSEILRVANTEAFF	TGTGCCAGCAGTGAGATTTTAAGGGTGGCGAACACTGAAGCTTTCTTT
TRBJ2-7	-	-	16	TRBV5-1	CASSWGSSEIIYEQYF	TGCGCCAGCAGCTGGGGGAGTTCAGAGATTATCTACGAGCAGTACTTC
TRBJ1-6	TRBD1	-	16	TRBV27	CASSPSPGTGVSPLHF	TGTGCCAGCAGTCCCTCCCCCGGGACAGGGGTTTCACCCCTCCACTTT
TRBJ2-2	-	-	14	TRBV28	CATQTPSNTGELFF	TGTGCCACCCAGACACCATCGAACACCGGGGAGCTGTTTTTT
TRBJ2-6	-	-	16	TRBV28	CASSLRQGTGANVLTF	TGTGCCAGCAGCCTGAGGCAAGGGACCGGGGCCAACGTCCTGACTTTC
TRBJ2-2	TRBD2	-	14	TRBV27	CASSLRTSTGELFF	TGTGCCAGCAGTTTGCGGACTAGCACCGGGGAGCTGTTTTTT
TRBJ1-2	-	-	18	TRBV4-1	CASSQDGSHRRSDYGYTF	TGCGCCAGCAGCCAAGATGGATCCCATCGACGATCCGACTATGGCTACACCTTC
TRBJ1-1	TRBD1	-	14	TRBV15	CATSFNRGNTEAFF	TGTGCCACCAGCTTCAACAGGGGGAACACTGAAGCTTTCTTT
TRBJ2-7	-	-	14	TRBV28	CASSLWVATYEQYF	TGTGCCAGCAGTTTATGGGTTGCAACCTACGAGCAGTACTTC
TRBJ2-1	-	-	12	TRBV16	CASSQRSGEQFF	TGTGCCAGCAGCCAACGAAGTGGTGAGCAGTTCTTC
TRBJ1-2	-	-	19	TRBV4-1	CASSQVVGGQYPPNYGYTF	TGCGCCAGCAGCCAAGTTGTTGGGGGGCAATATCCCCCTAACTATGGCTACACCTTC
TRBJ1-1	-	medium-sized	15	TRBV9	CASSVTNDRYTEAFF	TGTGCCAGCAGCGTGACAAACGACAGGTACACTGAAGCTTTCTTT
TRBJ2-1	-	-	16	TRBV11-3	CASSPPELPAGLEQFF	TGTGCCAGCAGCCCCCCGGAGCTTCCAGCAGGGCTTGAGCAGTTCTTC
TRBJ2-5	TRBD2	-	16	TRBV7-8	CASSLPSGGLQETQYF	TGTGCCAGCAGCTTACCTAGCGGGGGTTTACAAGAGACCCAGTACTTC
TRBJ1-2	-	-	14	TRBV15	CATSRGGQAYGYTF	TGTGCCACCAGCAGAGGAGGGCAGGCCTATGGCTACACCTTC
TRBJ2-7	TRBD2	-	15	TRBV9	CASSAEGLAGDEQYF	TGTGCCAGCAGCGCCGAGGGACTAGCGGGAGACGAGCAGTACTTC
TRBJ2-6	-	-	19	TRBV9	CASSVLKGEVPSGANVLTF	TGTGCCAGCAGCGTATTAAAGGGGGAGGTACCCTCTGGGGCCAACGTCCTGACTTTC
TRBJ2-3	-	-	15	TRBV7-9	CASSPAGSGIGTQYF	TGTGCCAGCAGCCCAGCCGGGTCGGGGATAGGTACGCAGTATTTT
TRBJ1-4	-	-	14	TRBV5-6	CASSLRSYNEKLFF	TGTGCCAGCAGCTTGCGCAGCTATAATGAAAAACTGTTTTTT
TRBJ2-2	-	-	15	TRBV27	CASSVLAPNTGELFF	TGTGCCAGCAGCGTTCTAGCGCCGAACACCGGGGAGCTGTTTTTT
TRBJ2-2	-	once	15	TRBV5-4	CASSSPGGVTGELFF	TGTGCCAGCAGCTCACCGGGCGGGGTCACCGGGGAGCTGTTTTTT
TRBJ1-1	-	-	15	TRBV7-9	CASSFPWGERAEAFF	TGTGCCAGCAGCTTTCCATGGGGGGAGAGGGCTGAAGCTTTCTTT
TRBJ2-1	TRBD2	-	14	TRBV6-1	CASSLAGGIDEQFF	TGTGCCAGCAGTCTAGCGGGGGGGATCGATGAGCAGTTCTTC
TRBJ1-5	-	-	14	TRBV27	CASSKGRENQPQHF	TGTGCCAGCAGTAAGGGACGTGAAAATCAGCCCCAGCATTTT
TRBJ1-1	-	-	14	TRBV14	CASSQVHAGTEAFF	TGTGCCAGCAGCCAAGTCCACGCCGGCACTGAAGCTTTCTTT
TRBJ2-1	-	-	13	TRBV9	CASSVSDSSGQFF	TGTGCCAGCAGCGTTTCCGACAGCTCGGGGCAGTTCTTC
TRBJ2-3	-	-	15	TRBV7-2	CASSLERDLTDTQYF	TGTGCCAGCAGCTTAGAGAGGGACTTGACAGATACGCAGTATTTT
TRBJ1-2	-	-	11	TRBV2	CASNWRHGYTF	TGTGCCAGCAATTGGCGCCATGGCTACACCTTC